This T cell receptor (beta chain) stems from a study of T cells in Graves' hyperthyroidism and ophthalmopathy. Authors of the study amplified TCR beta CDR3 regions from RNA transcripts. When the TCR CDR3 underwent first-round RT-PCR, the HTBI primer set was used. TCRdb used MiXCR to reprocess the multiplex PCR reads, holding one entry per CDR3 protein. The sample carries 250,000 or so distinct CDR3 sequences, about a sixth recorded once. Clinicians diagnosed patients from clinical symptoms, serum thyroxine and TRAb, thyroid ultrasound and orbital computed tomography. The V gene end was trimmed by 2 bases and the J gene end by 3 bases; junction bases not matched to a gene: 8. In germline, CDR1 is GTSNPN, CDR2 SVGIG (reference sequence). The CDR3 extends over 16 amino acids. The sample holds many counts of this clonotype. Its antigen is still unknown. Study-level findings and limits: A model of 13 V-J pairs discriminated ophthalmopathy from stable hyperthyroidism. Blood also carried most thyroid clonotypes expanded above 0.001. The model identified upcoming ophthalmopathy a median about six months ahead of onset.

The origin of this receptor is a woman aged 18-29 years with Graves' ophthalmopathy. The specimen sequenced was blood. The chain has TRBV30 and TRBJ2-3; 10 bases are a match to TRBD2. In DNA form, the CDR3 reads TGTGCCTGGAGTCTGTCTAGCGGGAGTGGGACAGATACGCAGTATTTT. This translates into CAWSLSSGSGTDTQYF.